These T cell receptor beta chains were read from a single sample in a study of shared clonotypes between healthy human individuals. TCRdb's copy holds only in-frame clones and misses some; the assay was immunoSEQ multiplex PCR. Seen here are some 2 million clones, just under 95% observed once, and the top ten hold around 1.2%. Sequenced sample: naive CD8+ T cells sorted from blood. The receptors shown here come from a man in his late teens or twenties in good health. Each CDR3 is given with its conserved first and last residue. The order of the fields is V gene, clone size, D gene, J gene, CDR3 protein, CDR3 DNA. A D gene is named only where the DNA matches it firmly. Clone size is stated in some rows and not others, as once, few, many or a class when expanded.

v_call: TRBV27
clone_size: NA
d_call: NA
j_call: TRBJ2-7
cdr3_aa: CASSISGITYEQYF
cdr3_nt: TGTGCCAGCAGTATAAGCGGTATTACCTACGAGCAGTACTTC

v_call: TRBV4-3
clone_size: NA
d_call: NA
j_call: TRBJ1-2
cdr3_aa: CASSPGVGPGYGYTF
cdr3_nt: TGCGCCAGCAGCCCCGGGGTAGGTCCAGGCTATGGCTACACCTTC

v_call: TRBV27
clone_size: once
d_call: NA
j_call: TRBJ1-1
cdr3_aa: CASSLASSNTEAFF
cdr3_nt: TGTGCCAGCAGTTTAGCAAGCAGTAACACTGAAGCTTTCTTT

v_call: TRBV11-2
clone_size: NA
d_call: TRBD2
j_call: TRBJ2-7
cdr3_aa: CASSLAAGGRVNEQYF
cdr3_nt: TGTGCCAGCAGCTTAGCAGCGGGAGGACGTGTCAACGAGCAGTACTTC

v_call: TRBV6-1
clone_size: NA
d_call: TRBD1
j_call: TRBJ1-2
cdr3_aa: CASSEDTGGANYGYTF
cdr3_nt: TGTGCCAGCAGTGAAGACACAGGGGGAGCTAACTATGGCTACACCTTC

v_call: TRBV7-9
clone_size: NA
d_call: TRBD1
j_call: TRBJ1-1
cdr3_aa: CASSPSQGRNTEAFF
cdr3_nt: TGTGCCAGCAGCCCATCACAGGGGAGGAACACTGAAGCTTTCTTT

v_call: TRBV5-4
clone_size: NA
d_call: NA
j_call: TRBJ1-1
cdr3_aa: CASGQRGDTEAFF
cdr3_nt: TGTGCCAGCGGACAAAGGGGGGACACTGAAGCTTTCTTT

v_call: TRBV6-6
clone_size: NA
d_call: NA
j_call: TRBJ2-2
cdr3_aa: CASIGRGAHGELFF
cdr3_nt: TGTGCCAGCATTGGACGGGGGGCGCACGGGGAGCTGTTTTTT

v_call: TRBV28
clone_size: NA
d_call: NA
j_call: TRBJ1-5
cdr3_aa: CASSLLRGEQPQHF
cdr3_nt: TGTGCCAGCAGTCTCCTGCGGGGGGAACAGCCCCAGCATTTT

v_call: TRBV7-8
clone_size: once
d_call: TRBD1
j_call: TRBJ1-2
cdr3_aa: CASSLDRDSSNYGYTF
cdr3_nt: TGTGCCAGCAGCTTAGATCGGGACAGTTCTAACTATGGCTACACCTTC

v_call: TRBV7-9
clone_size: NA
d_call: TRBD1
j_call: TRBJ2-7
cdr3_aa: CASSFPGTEAYEQYF
cdr3_nt: TGTGCCAGCAGCTTCCCCGGGACAGAAGCCTACGAGCAGTACTTC

v_call: TRBV2
clone_size: NA
d_call: NA
j_call: TRBJ1-6
cdr3_aa: CASTDSDNSPLHF
cdr3_nt: TGTGCCAGCACCGACAGCGACAATTCACCCCTCCACTTT

v_call: TRBV7-2
clone_size: NA
d_call: NA
j_call: TRBJ2-5
cdr3_aa: CASSNDGGSETQYF
cdr3_nt: TGTGCCAGCAGCAACGATGGCGGGTCTGAGACCCAGTACTTC

v_call: TRBV6-4
clone_size: NA
d_call: NA
j_call: TRBJ1-4
cdr3_aa: CASSDSPQGEDEKLFF
cdr3_nt: TGTGCCAGCAGTGACTCCCCACAGGGAGAGGATGAAAAACTGTTTTTT

v_call: TRBV7-3
clone_size: NA
d_call: NA
j_call: TRBJ2-3
cdr3_aa: CASSLKGKTSTDTQYF
cdr3_nt: TGTGCCAGCAGCTTAAAGGGGAAAACCAGCACAGATACGCAGTATTTT

v_call: TRBV5-4
clone_size: NA
d_call: TRBD2
j_call: TRBJ2-2
cdr3_aa: CASSETGLAVGNTGELFF
cdr3_nt: TGTGCCAGCAGCGAAACGGGACTAGCGGTGGGGAACACCGGGGAGCTGTTTTTT

v_call: TRBV13
clone_size: NA
d_call: NA
j_call: TRBJ2-1
cdr3_aa: CASSPAGQLYNEQFF
cdr3_nt: TGTGCCAGCAGCCCAGCGGGACAGCTCTACAATGAGCAGTTCTTC

v_call: TRBV27
clone_size: once
d_call: NA
j_call: TRBJ2-7
cdr3_aa: CASSTRRPSLSSYEQYF
cdr3_nt: TGTGCCAGCAGTACTCGCCGACCGTCTCTGAGCTCCTACGAGCAGTACTTC

v_call: TRBV11-2
clone_size: NA
d_call: NA
j_call: TRBJ2-3
cdr3_aa: CASSLVLTDTQYF
cdr3_nt: TGTGCCAGCAGCTTAGTCCTGACAGATACGCAGTATTTT

v_call: TRBV30
clone_size: NA
d_call: NA
j_call: TRBJ1-1
cdr3_aa: CAYDDMNTEAFF
cdr3_nt: TGTGCCTACGACGATATGAACACTGAAGCTTTCTTT

v_call: TRBV27
clone_size: NA
d_call: NA
j_call: TRBJ2-7
cdr3_aa: CASSLAGAYEQYF
cdr3_nt: TGTGCCAGCAGTTTAGCAGGGGCTTACGAGCAGTACTTC

v_call: TRBV9
clone_size: NA
d_call: NA
j_call: TRBJ2-2
cdr3_aa: CASSVVGGKNTGELFF
cdr3_nt: TGTGCCAGCAGCGTAGTTGGGGGAAAGAACACCGGGGAGCTGTTTTTT

v_call: TRBV13
clone_size: NA
d_call: TRBD1
j_call: TRBJ1-2
cdr3_aa: CASSPGTGYGYTF
cdr3_nt: TGTGCCAGCAGCCCCGGGACAGGCTATGGCTACACCTTC

v_call: TRBV11-2
clone_size: NA
d_call: TRBD1
j_call: TRBJ1-5
cdr3_aa: CASIGTGVYSNQPQHF
cdr3_nt: TGTGCCAGCATTGGGACAGGGGTTTATAGCAATCAGCCCCAGCATTTT

v_call: TRBV9
clone_size: NA
d_call: NA
j_call: TRBJ1-1
cdr3_aa: CASSVVDRGTEAFF
cdr3_nt: TGTGCCAGCAGCGTAGTTGATAGGGGAACTGAAGCTTTCTTT

v_call: TRBV4-3
clone_size: NA
d_call: TRBD1
j_call: TRBJ2-7
cdr3_aa: CASSQGQPYEQYF
cdr3_nt: TGCGCCAGCAGCCAGGGACAGCCGTACGAGCAGTACTTC

v_call: TRBV4-1
clone_size: NA
d_call: NA
j_call: TRBJ2-3
cdr3_aa: CASSQGAGMSTDTQYF
cdr3_nt: TGCGCCAGCAGCCAAGGCGCGGGGATGAGCACAGATACGCAGTATTTT

v_call: TRBV6-5
clone_size: NA
d_call: NA
j_call: TRBJ2-7
cdr3_aa: CASSYGSHAMWEQYF
cdr3_nt: TGTGCCAGCAGTTACGGATCCCATGCGATGTGGGAGCAGTACTTC

v_call: TRBV4-1
clone_size: NA
d_call: NA
j_call: TRBJ2-7
cdr3_aa: CASSPGQGGYEQYF
cdr3_nt: TGCGCCAGCAGCCCCGGACAGGGAGGGTACGAGCAGTACTTC

v_call: TRBV4-1
clone_size: NA
d_call: TRBD1
j_call: TRBJ1-2
cdr3_aa: CASSQAGTGGYGYTF
cdr3_nt: TGCGCCAGCAGCCAGGCCGGGACAGGGGGCTATGGCTACACCTTC

v_call: TRBV5-1
clone_size: NA
d_call: NA
j_call: TRBJ1-5
cdr3_aa: CASSLTSGDSNQPQHF
cdr3_nt: TGCGCCAGCAGCTTGACGTCCGGGGATAGCAATCAGCCCCAGCATTTT

v_call: TRBV30
clone_size: NA
d_call: NA
j_call: TRBJ2-1
cdr3_aa: CAWSLTDPNEQFF
cdr3_nt: TGTGCCTGGAGTCTGACAGACCCCAATGAGCAGTTCTTC

v_call: TRBV9
clone_size: NA
d_call: TRBD1
j_call: TRBJ1-1
cdr3_aa: CASSEPGTGLNTEAFF
cdr3_nt: TGTGCCAGCAGCGAACCCGGGACAGGCCTGAACACTGAAGCTTTCTTT

v_call: TRBV4-1
clone_size: NA
d_call: TRBD2
j_call: TRBJ2-5
cdr3_aa: CASSQQTSGTYQETQYF
cdr3_nt: TGCGCCAGCAGCCAACAGACTAGCGGGACGTACCAAGAGACCCAGTACTTC

v_call: TRBV7-8
clone_size: once
d_call: NA
j_call: TRBJ2-7
cdr3_aa: CASSLAGGDLEQYF
cdr3_nt: TGTGCCAGCAGCTTAGCGGGTGGCGACCTCGAGCAGTACTTC

v_call: TRBV12-5
clone_size: NA
d_call: NA
j_call: TRBJ2-7
cdr3_aa: CASGLVPSPGAPYEQYF
cdr3_nt: TGTGCTAGTGGTTTGGTACCTTCTCCGGGAGCCCCCTACGAGCAGTACTTC

v_call: TRBV29-1
clone_size: NA
d_call: NA
j_call: TRBJ2-3
cdr3_aa: CSVEVRVGTDTQYF
cdr3_nt: TGCAGCGTTGAAGTTCGGGTGGGCACAGATACGCAGTATTTT

v_call: TRBV7-3
clone_size: NA
d_call: TRBD2
j_call: TRBJ2-7
cdr3_aa: CASSPASGLTYEQYF
cdr3_nt: TGTGCCAGCAGCCCCGCTAGCGGACTTACCTACGAGCAGTACTTC

v_call: TRBV2
clone_size: NA
d_call: NA
j_call: TRBJ2-1
cdr3_aa: CASTPGPGAGYNEQFF
cdr3_nt: TGTGCCAGCACCCCCGGGCCGGGAGCGGGCTACAATGAGCAGTTCTTC

v_call: TRBV6-1
clone_size: NA
d_call: TRBD1
j_call: TRBJ2-1
cdr3_aa: CASSYRGNYNEQFF
cdr3_nt: TGTGCCAGCAGCTACAGGGGAAATTACAATGAGCAGTTCTTC

v_call: TRBV27
clone_size: NA
d_call: NA
j_call: TRBJ1-2
cdr3_aa: CASRNEGPYGYTF
cdr3_nt: TGTGCCAGCCGTAATGAAGGGCCCTATGGCTACACCTTC

v_call: TRBV6-6
clone_size: NA
d_call: NA
j_call: TRBJ2-5
cdr3_aa: CASSYSFDWYQETQYF
cdr3_nt: TGTGCCAGCAGTTACTCTTTCGACTGGTACCAAGAGACCCAGTACTTC

v_call: TRBV10-1
clone_size: NA
d_call: NA
j_call: TRBJ2-7
cdr3_aa: CASSESGTLGEQYF
cdr3_nt: TGCGCCAGCAGTGAGTCGGGGACTCTAGGCGAGCAGTACTTC

v_call: TRBV5-1
clone_size: NA
d_call: NA
j_call: TRBJ2-7
cdr3_aa: CASSLRAVEDEQYF
cdr3_nt: TGCGCCAGCAGCCTGCGCGCCGTGGAGGACGAGCAGTACTTC

v_call: TRBV7-9
clone_size: NA
d_call: NA
j_call: TRBJ1-1
cdr3_aa: CASSLVAGPNTEAFF
cdr3_nt: TGTGCCAGCAGCTTAGTGGCAGGCCCGAACACTGAAGCTTTCTTT

v_call: TRBV9
clone_size: NA
d_call: NA
j_call: TRBJ1-5
cdr3_aa: CASSPRGNQPQHF
cdr3_nt: TGTGCCAGCAGCCCGCGGGGGAATCAGCCCCAGCATTTT